These T cell receptor beta chains were read from a single sample in a study of shared clonotypes between healthy human individuals. Generated by immunoSEQ multiplex PCR, the TCRdb table keeps only in-frame clones and is missing some. This repertoire shows 1,400,000 or so clones, approximately 98.5% found once; its top ten account for about 0.34%. The sequenced material came from naive CD4+ T cells sorted from blood. These TCRs come from a man aged 25 to 40 in good health. Both conserved end residues are part of each CDR3. Each record gives: clone size, V gene, D gene, J gene, CDR3 protein, CDR3 DNA. The D gene is left open where the match is weak. A clone size is listed for some rows: how often the clone was seen (once, few, many), or a class if it is expanded.

>once|TRBV7-9|-|TRBJ1-1
CASSSLLGGFTEAFF
TGTGCCAGCAGCTCACTCCTGGGGGGTTTCACTGAAGCTTTCTTT
>-|TRBV18|-|TRBJ2-5
CASSPLALETQYF
TGTGCCAGCTCACCACTTGCGCTAGAGACCCAGTACTTC
>-|TRBV4-3|-|TRBJ2-1
CASSQDKGGRDNEQFF
TGCGCCAGCAGCCAAGACAAGGGGGGGCGTGACAATGAGCAGTTCTTC
>-|TRBV5-1|-|TRBJ1-2
CASSLDIPNGGYTF
TGCGCCAGCAGCTTGGATATCCCTAATGGTGGCTACACCTTC
>-|TRBV6-5|TRBD1|TRBJ1-2
CASNTGTGLGYTF
TGTGCCAGCAACACTGGGACAGGACTTGGCTACACCTTC
>-|TRBV5-4|-|TRBJ1-5
CASSSETGPNQPQHF
TGTGCCAGCAGCTCCGAGACAGGCCCTAATCAGCCCCAGCATTTT
>-|TRBV7-2|TRBD2|TRBJ2-3
CASSLVAGITDTQYF
TGTGCCAGCAGCTTAGTAGCGGGGATCACAGATACGCAGTATTTT
>-|TRBV29-1|-|TRBJ2-1
CSVLSLVGASYNEQFF
TGCAGCGTACTCTCTCTTGTGGGAGCCTCCTACAATGAGCAGTTCTTC
>-|TRBV6-1|TRBD2|TRBJ2-4
CASSGPTSGTPLAKNIQYF
TGTGCCAGCAGTGGACCGACTAGCGGGACTCCACTAGCCAAAAACATTCAGTACTTC
>-|TRBV7-2|TRBD1|TRBJ1-3
CASSSDRGFGNTIYF
TGTGCCAGCAGCTCCGACAGGGGGTTTGGAAACACCATATATTTT
>-|TRBV2|-|TRBJ2-7
CASSVFWRPHYEQYF
TGTGCCAGCAGTGTATTCTGGAGACCCCACTACGAGCAGTACTTC
>-|TRBV14|TRBD1|TRBJ2-5
CASSHQRTGRETQYF
TGTGCCAGCAGCCACCAACGGACAGGGCGAGAGACCCAGTACTTC
>-|TRBV12-1|-|TRBJ2-3
CASSFPRHDTQYF
TGTGCCAGCAGCTTCCCCCGTCACGATACGCAGTATTTT
>-|TRBV7-2|-|TRBJ2-3
CASTPSAPDTQYF
TGTGCCAGCACTCCCTCTGCCCCAGATACGCAGTATTTT
>-|TRBV9|-|TRBJ2-1
CASSVERGSSYNEQFF
TGTGCCAGCAGCGTAGAGAGAGGAAGCTCCTACAATGAGCAGTTCTTC
>-|TRBV5-1|-|TRBJ1-2
CASSIYGQPGPNYGYTF
TGCGCCAGCAGCATATACGGACAGCCTGGTCCTAACTATGGCTACACCTTC
>-|TRBV5-4|-|TRBJ1-4
CASRSSSVEKLFF
TGTGCCAGCAGGTCTTCGAGCGTTGAAAAACTGTTTTTT
>-|TRBV15|-|TRBJ2-7
CATSRGRGYEQYF
TGTGCCACCAGCAGAGGTAGAGGCTACGAGCAGTACTTC
>once|TRBV5-1|TRBD1|TRBJ2-3
CASSFDRVPDTQYF
TGCGCCAGCAGCTTCGACAGGGTCCCAGATACGCAGTATTTT
>-|TRBV5-1|-|TRBJ1-1
CASSLVGGMNTEAFF
TGCGCCAGCAGCTTGGTTGGAGGCATGAACACTGAAGCTTTCTTT
>-|TRBV21-1|-|TRBJ2-6
CASSKAHPGQVRMRANVLTF
TGTGCCAGCAGCAAAGCACACCCCGGACAGGTGCGGATGAGGGCCAACGTCCTGACTTTC
>-|TRBV7-2|TRBD2|TRBJ2-1
CASSFHPAGGKRRSNEQFF
TGTGCCAGCAGCTTTCATCCAGCGGGAGGTAAACGGCGTAGCAATGAGCAGTTCTTC
>-|TRBV7-2|-|TRBJ1-4
CASSLGVPEKLFF
TGTGCCAGCAGCTTGGGGGTTCCTGAAAAACTGTTTTTT
>-|TRBV28|-|TRBJ2-7
CASSPTFALYYEQYF
TGTGCCAGCAGTCCGACCTTTGCATTGTACTACGAGCAGTACTTC
>-|TRBV18|-|TRBJ2-3
CASSPSRGTQYF
TGTGCCAGCTCGCCTTCCCGAGGAACGCAGTATTTT
>-|TRBV5-4|TRBD1|TRBJ2-1
CASSPVSGGGEQFF
TGTGCCAGCAGCCCCGTTTCAGGGGGCGGTGAGCAGTTCTTC
>-|TRBV6-6|-|TRBJ2-7
CASSRVVGWGEQYF
TGTGCCAGCAGTCGCGTCGTGGGTTGGGGCGAGCAGTACTTC
>-|TRBV5-8|-|TRBJ2-5
CASSLVERKETQYF
TGTGCCAGCAGCTTGGTTGAACGAAAGGAGACCCAGTACTTC
>-|TRBV7-9|TRBD2|TRBJ2-7
CASSSRKRTSGIYEQYF
TGTGCCAGCAGCTCGAGAAAAAGGACTAGCGGGATCTACGAGCAGTACTTC
>-|TRBV15|TRBD2|TRBJ2-7
CATSRAGRGYEQYF
TGTGCCACCAGCAGAGCTGGGAGGGGATACGAGCAGTACTTC
>-|TRBV5-1|-|TRBJ1-4
CASSLSPGAGNEKLFF
TGCGCCAGCAGCTTGTCCCCAGGGGCAGGTAATGAAAAACTGTTTTTT
>once|TRBV7-6|-|TRBJ2-5
CASSSRGLETQYF
TGTGCCAGCAGCTCACGTGGTCTAGAGACCCAGTACTTC
>-|TRBV10-3|-|TRBJ2-7
CAISGLGIYEQYF
TGTGCCATCAGTGGCCTCGGGATATACGAGCAGTACTTC
>-|TRBV29-1|-|TRBJ1-2
CSEGTFQSGYTF
TGCAGCGAGGGTACGTTTCAAAGTGGCTACACCTTC
>-|TRBV6-1|-|TRBJ2-1
CASSEAIGSYNEQFF
TGTGCCAGCAGTGAAGCAATTGGCTCCTACAATGAGCAGTTCTTC
>-|TRBV5-6|-|TRBJ2-7
CASSLASPEQYF
TGTGCCAGCAGCTTGGCTAGCCCCGAGCAGTACTTC
>once|TRBV27|-|TRBJ1-1
CASRRTAVTFTEAFF
TGTGCCAGCAGACGGACAGCAGTGACCTTCACTGAAGCTTTCTTT
>-|TRBV18|-|TRBJ2-1
CASSPRDRLQYEQFF
TGTGCCAGCTCACCCCGGGATAGACTGCAATATGAGCAGTTCTTC
>-|TRBV7-2|-|TRBJ2-3
CASSFRVSGDTQYF
TGTGCCAGCAGCTTCCGTGTATCCGGGGATACGCAGTATTTT
>-|TRBV28|TRBD2|TRBJ2-1
CASSSTGTSDYNEQFF
TGTGCCAGCAGCAGTACCGGGACTAGCGACTACAATGAGCAGTTCTTC
>-|TRBV5-6|TRBD2|TRBJ2-7
CASSFREGGEQYF
TGTGCCAGCAGCTTTAGGGAGGGTGGCGAGCAGTACTTC
>-|TRBV11-3|-|TRBJ2-7
CASSSGPIHEQYF
TGTGCCAGCAGCTCGGGACCTATTCACGAGCAGTACTTC
>-|TRBV28|TRBD1|TRBJ2-7
CASSLRDRRSYEQYF
TGTGCCAGCAGTTTAAGGGACAGACGTTCCTACGAGCAGTACTTC
>-|TRBV27|TRBD1|TRBJ1-4
CASSPPGGYGEKLFF
TGTGCCAGCAGTCCGCCAGGGGGCTATGGAGAAAAACTGTTTTTT
>-|TRBV27|-|TRBJ2-7
CASSFRDTTYEQYF
TGTGCCAGCAGTTTCCGGGATACAACCTACGAGCAGTACTTC
>-|TRBV7-6|TRBD2|TRBJ2-5
CASSGGTSGGITFQETQYF
TGTGCCAGCAGCGGGGGGACTAGCGGAGGGATTACTTTCCAAGAGACCCAGTACTTC
>-|TRBV18|-|TRBJ1-2
CASSPLEVGRANYGYTF
TGTGCCAGCTCACCTCTCGAGGTGGGCAGGGCCAACTATGGCTACACCTTC
>-|TRBV10-3|TRBD2|TRBJ2-5
CAISEGTSGQETQYF
TGTGCCATCAGTGAGGGGACTAGCGGGCAAGAGACCCAGTACTTC